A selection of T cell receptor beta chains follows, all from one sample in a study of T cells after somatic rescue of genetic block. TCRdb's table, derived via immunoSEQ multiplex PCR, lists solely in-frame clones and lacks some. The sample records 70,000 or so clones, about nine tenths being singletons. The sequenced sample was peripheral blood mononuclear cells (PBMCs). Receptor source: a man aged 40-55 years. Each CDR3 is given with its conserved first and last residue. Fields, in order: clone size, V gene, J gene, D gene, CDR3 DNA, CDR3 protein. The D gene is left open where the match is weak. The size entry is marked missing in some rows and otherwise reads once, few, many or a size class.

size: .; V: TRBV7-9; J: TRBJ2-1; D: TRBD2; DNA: TGTGCCAGCAGCTTGGACGGGAGGGCCTTATATGAGCAGTTCTTC; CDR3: CASSLDGRALYEQFF
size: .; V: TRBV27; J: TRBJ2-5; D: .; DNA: TGTGCCAGCAGTTCCCAAGAGACCCAGTACTTC; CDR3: CASSSQETQYF
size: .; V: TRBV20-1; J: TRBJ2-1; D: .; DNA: TGCAGTGCTAGCCTAGGGCAGTTCTTC; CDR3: CSASLGQFF
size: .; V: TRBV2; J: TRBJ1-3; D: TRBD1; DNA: TGTGCCAGCAACGGGAAAGTCCAGGGGGCCGTCTCTGGAAACACCATATATTTT; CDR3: CASNGKVQGAVSGNTIYF
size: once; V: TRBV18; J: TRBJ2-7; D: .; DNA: TGTGCCAGCTCACCAAGTCCGTACTCCTACGAGCAGTACTTC; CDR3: CASSPSPYSYEQYF
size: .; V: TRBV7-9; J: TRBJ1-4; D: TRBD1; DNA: TGTGCCAGCAGCCAAGCCAGAGACAGGGGAGAGGGACTGTTTTTT; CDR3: CASSQARDRGEGLFF
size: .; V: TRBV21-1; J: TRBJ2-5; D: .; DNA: TGTGCCAGCAGCAAAGGCATAAAAAGGGGGTTAGCGGGGGAACAAGAGACCCAGTACTTC; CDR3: CASSKGIKRGLAGEQETQYF
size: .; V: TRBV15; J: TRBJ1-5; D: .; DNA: TGTGCCACCAGCGACCCTCGGGGGATTCAGCCCCAGCATTTT; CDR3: CATSDPRGIQPQHF
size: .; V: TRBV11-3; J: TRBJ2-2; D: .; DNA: TGTGCCAGCAAGGCGGGAACAGGGGTTGGCGGCGGGGAGCTGTTTTTT; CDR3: CASKAGTGVGGGELFF
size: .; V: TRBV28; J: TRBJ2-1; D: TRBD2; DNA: TGTGCCAGCAGCCCTCCTCGGACTAGCGGGAGTTACAGTGAGCAGTTCTTC; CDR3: CASSPPRTSGSYSEQFF
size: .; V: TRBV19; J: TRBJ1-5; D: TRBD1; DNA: TGTGCCAGTAGTACCCGACAGGGACGGGGTTATAGCAATCAGCCCCAGCATTTT; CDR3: CASSTRQGRGYSNQPQHF
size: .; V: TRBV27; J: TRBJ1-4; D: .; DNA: TGTGCCAGCAGTCCCTTTTGGACAAACAATGAAAAACTGTTTTTT; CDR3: CASSPFWTNNEKLFF
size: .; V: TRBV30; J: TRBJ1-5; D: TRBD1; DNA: TGTGCCTTCCGAGGACAGGGGGTGGCTCAGCCCCAGCATTTT; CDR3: CAFRGQGVAQPQHF
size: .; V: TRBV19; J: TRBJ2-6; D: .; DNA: TGTGCCAGTAAGTTTCAGGGGGCCAACGTCCTGACTTTC; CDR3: CASKFQGANVLTF
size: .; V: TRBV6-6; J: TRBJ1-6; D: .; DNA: TGTGCCAGCAGAAAACCGGACGGGTATAATTCACCCCTCCACTTT; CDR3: CASRKPDGYNSPLHF
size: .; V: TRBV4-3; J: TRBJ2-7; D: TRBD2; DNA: TGCGCCAGCAGTTCCGGGACTAGCACCTACGAGCAGTACTTC; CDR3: CASSSGTSTYEQYF
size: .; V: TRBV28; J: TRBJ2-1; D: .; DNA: TGTGCCAGCAGTTTGGGCAGCTACAATGAGCAGTTCTTC; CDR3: CASSLGSYNEQFF
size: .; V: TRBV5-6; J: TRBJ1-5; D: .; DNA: TGTGCCAGCAGCTACAGATTTCAGCCCCAGCATTTT; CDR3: CASSYRFQPQHF
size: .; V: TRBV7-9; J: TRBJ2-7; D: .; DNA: TGTGCCAGCAGCTTACTTGACTACGAGCAGTACTTC; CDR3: CASSLLDYEQYF
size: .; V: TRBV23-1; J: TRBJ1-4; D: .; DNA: TGCGCCAGCAATACGGGGAATGAAAAACTGTTTTTT; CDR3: CASNTGNEKLFF
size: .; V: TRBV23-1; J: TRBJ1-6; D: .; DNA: TGCGCCAGCAGACCCCGGGACCGCGGCCGAGGGAGATCACCCCTCCACTTT; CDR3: CASRPRDRGRGRSPLHF
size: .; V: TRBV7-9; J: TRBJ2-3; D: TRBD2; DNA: TGTGCCAGCAGCTTAATTTGGTATAGCGGGGAGACCACAGATACGCAGTATTTT; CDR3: CASSLIWYSGETTDTQYF
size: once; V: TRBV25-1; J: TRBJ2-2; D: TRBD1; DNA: TGTGCCAGCAGTGCCACGGACAGGGGATACACCGGGGAGCTGTTTTTT; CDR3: CASSATDRGYTGELFF
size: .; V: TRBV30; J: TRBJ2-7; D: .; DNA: TGTGCCTGGAGTGTAGGGGTTTCCTACGAGCAGTACTTC; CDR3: CAWSVGVSYEQYF
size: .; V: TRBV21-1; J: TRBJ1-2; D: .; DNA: TGTGCCAGCAGTCGAAATCCGAACAGGGGCTTCCCTTTTCGCGGCTACACCTTC; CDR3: CASSRNPNRGFPFRGYTF
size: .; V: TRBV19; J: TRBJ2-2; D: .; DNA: TGTGCCAGTAACCGGGACGTTGACGGGGAGCTGTTTTTT; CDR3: CASNRDVDGELFF
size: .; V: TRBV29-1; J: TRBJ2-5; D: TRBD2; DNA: TGCAGCGTTGAAGGCCAGCGGGGGACCCAGTACTTC; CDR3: CSVEGQRGTQYF
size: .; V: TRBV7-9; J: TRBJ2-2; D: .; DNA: TGTGCCAGCAGCCCCCGGAGGGCCCTCGAAGGAACCGGGGAGCTGTTTTTT; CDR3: CASSPRRALEGTGELFF
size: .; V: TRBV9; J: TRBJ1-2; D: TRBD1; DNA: TGTGCCAGCAGCCCCCGGGGACAGGGGGCTCCCATTAACTATGGCTACACCTTC; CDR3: CASSPRGQGAPINYGYTF
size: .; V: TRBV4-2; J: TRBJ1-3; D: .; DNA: TGTGCCAGCAGCCAAGGGGGTGGGGACTCTGGAAACACCATATATTTT; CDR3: CASSQGGGDSGNTIYF
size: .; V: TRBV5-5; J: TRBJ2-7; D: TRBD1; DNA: TGTGCCAGCAGCCCAACCCAGGCAGGGGGTGGGTCCTACGAGCAGTACTTC; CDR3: CASSPTQAGGGSYEQYF
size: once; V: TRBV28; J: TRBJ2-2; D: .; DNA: TGTGCCAGCAGCCCCGGGACATCGAACACCGGGGAGCTGTTTTTT; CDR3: CASSPGTSNTGELFF
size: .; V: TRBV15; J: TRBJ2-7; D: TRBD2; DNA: TGTGCCACCACCGGACTAGCGGGAGGAGGGCAGTACTTC; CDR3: CATTGLAGGGQYF
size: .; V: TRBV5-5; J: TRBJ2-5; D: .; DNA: TGTGCCAGCAATTCAGGGATCCAAGAGACCCAGTACTTC; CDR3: CASNSGIQETQYF
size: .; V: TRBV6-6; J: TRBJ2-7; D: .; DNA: TGTGCCAGCACCCTCCGCCGGGGAACCCCTCCCGAGCAGTACTTC; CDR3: CASTLRRGTPPEQYF
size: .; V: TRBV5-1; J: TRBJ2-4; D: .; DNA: TGCGCCAGCAGCCCAATGTCCGATCCCCGGGACATTCAGTACTTC; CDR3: CASSPMSDPRDIQYF
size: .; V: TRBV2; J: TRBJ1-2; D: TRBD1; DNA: TGTGCCAGCAGTGATTATAAGGGGGCCTATGGCTACACCTTC; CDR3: CASSDYKGAYGYTF
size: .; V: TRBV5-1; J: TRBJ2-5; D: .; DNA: TGCGCCAGCAGCTTGGGGGCCAGGGGATTCCAGACCCAGTACTTC; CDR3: CASSLGARGFQTQYF
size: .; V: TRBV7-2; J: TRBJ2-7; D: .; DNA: TGTGCCAGCAGCTTAGGTTTCCGGCTCTACGAGCAGTACTTC; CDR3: CASSLGFRLYEQYF
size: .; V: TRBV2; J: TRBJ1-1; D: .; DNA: TGTGCCAACCTACAGGGCCTGATCTCCACTGAAGCTTTCTTT; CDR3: CANLQGLISTEAFF
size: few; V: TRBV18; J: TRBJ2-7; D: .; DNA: TGTGCCAGCTCACCAAGTGGGGCGGCCGTAGACGAGCAGTACTTC; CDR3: CASSPSGAAVDEQYF
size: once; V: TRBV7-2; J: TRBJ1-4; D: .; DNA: TGTGCCAGCAGCTTAGGCGGCAGGGGTGATGAAAAACTGTTTTTT; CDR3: CASSLGGRGDEKLFF
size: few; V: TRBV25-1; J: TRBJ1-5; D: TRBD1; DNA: TGTGCCAGCAGTGGGACAGGGAACCAGCCCCAGCATTTT; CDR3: CASSGTGNQPQHF
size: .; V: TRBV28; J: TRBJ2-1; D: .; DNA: TGTGCCAGCAGCCCAGCGTTTCGGGGGAATGAGCAGTTCTTC; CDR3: CASSPAFRGNEQFF
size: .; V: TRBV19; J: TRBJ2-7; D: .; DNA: TGTGCCAGTAGTTTGAGGCCATCTACCTACGAGCAGTACTTC; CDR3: CASSLRPSTYEQYF
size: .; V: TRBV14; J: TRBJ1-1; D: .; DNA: TGTGCCAGCAGCCAAGAGGTCCGGGGGACTGAAGCTTTCTTT; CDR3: CASSQEVRGTEAFF
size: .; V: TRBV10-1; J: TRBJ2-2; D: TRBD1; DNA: TGCGCCAGCAGTGATCCGGGGACAGGCGGGGAGCTGTTTTTT; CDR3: CASSDPGTGGELFF
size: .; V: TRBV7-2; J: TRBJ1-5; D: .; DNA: TGTGCCAGCAGCGAGGACAGACAGAGCAATCAGCCCCAGCATTTT; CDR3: CASSEDRQSNQPQHF
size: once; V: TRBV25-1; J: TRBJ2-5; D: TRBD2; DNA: TGTGCCAGCAGTGAATTATCGGGGACTAGGAAGGCGCAGTACTTC; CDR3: CASSELSGTRKAQYF
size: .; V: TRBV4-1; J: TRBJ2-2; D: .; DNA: TGCGCCAGCAGCAAAAACACCGGGGAGCTGTTTTTT; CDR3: CASSKNTGELFF
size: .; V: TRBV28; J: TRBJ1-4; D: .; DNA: TGTGCCAGCAGTTTAGGGCAGGCCCGAAAACTGTTTTTT; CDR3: CASSLGQARKLFF
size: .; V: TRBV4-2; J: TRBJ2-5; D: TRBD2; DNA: TGTGCCAGCAGCCGAGGTGAAGCGGGGGGAGAGACCCAGTACTTC; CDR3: CASSRGEAGGETQYF
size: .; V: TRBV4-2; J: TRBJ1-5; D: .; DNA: TGTGCCAGCAGCCCGCCTGGGGGGAATCAGCCCCAGCATTTT; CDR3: CASSPPGGNQPQHF
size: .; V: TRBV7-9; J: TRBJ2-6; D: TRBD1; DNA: TGTGCCAGCAGCTTAGACTGGGACAGGGGCTCTGGGGCCAACGTCCTGACTTTC; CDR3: CASSLDWDRGSGANVLTF
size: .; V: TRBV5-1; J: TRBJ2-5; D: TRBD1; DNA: TGCGCCAGCAGCTTGTGGGACAGACAAGAGACCCAGTACTTC; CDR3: CASSLWDRQETQYF